Listed below are T cell receptor beta chains from one sample, sequenced in a study of blood T cell repertoires in COVID-19. Repertoires were generated with immunoSEQ multiplex PCR, while TCRdb's copy carries only in-frame clones and drops some. The table lists approximately 120,000 clones, around 79% of them singletons, with about 18% in the top ten. What was sequenced was peripheral blood. Receptor source: a man older than 75 with acute or convalescent COVID-19. Each CDR3 is given with its conserved first and last residue. Each record gives: D gene, J gene, V gene, clone size, CDR3 protein, CDR3 DNA. D genes are given only for firm matches. Size tells how often a clone was seen (once, few, many) or the class of an expanded clone, and some rows leave it out.

. TRBJ2-2 TRBV7-9 few CASSNQGTGELFF TGTGCCAGCAGCAACCAGGGGACCGGGGAGCTGTTTTTT
. TRBJ2-7 TRBV6-2/TRBV6-3 . CASSEDSASYEQYF TGTGCCAGCAGTGAGGACTCGGCCTCCTACGAGCAGTACTTC
. TRBJ2-3 TRBV2 . CASSEGRGADTQYF TGTGCCAGCAGTGAAGGGCGGGGTGCAGATACGCAGTATTTT
. TRBJ1-2 TRBV3-1/TRBV3-2 . CASSLGGLGYGYTF TGTGCCAGCAGCCTGGGGGGGCTAGGCTATGGCTACACCTTC
. TRBJ2-1 TRBV6-5 . CATEGVKINEQFF TGTGCCACCGAAGGGGTTAAGATCAATGAGCAGTTCTTC
TRBD1 TRBJ1-5 TRBV2 . CASSPGGARPQHF TGTGCCAGCAGTCCAGGGGGCGCGAGGCCCCAGCATTTT
. TRBJ1-4 TRBV5-1 . CASSTGLRRGQNEKLFF TGCGCCAGCAGCACCGGCCTTCGGCGGGGGCAAAATGAAAAACTGTTTTTT
. TRBJ2-6 TRBV25-1 . CASSRGHSGANVLTF TGTGCCAGCAGTAGGGGACACTCTGGGGCCAACGTCCTGACTTTC
TRBD1 TRBJ2-1 TRBV6-4 . CASRMAGGEQFF TGTGCCAGCAGGATGGCAGGGGGTGAGCAGTTCTTC
TRBD1 TRBJ1-6 TRBV7-2 . CASTLQGAVNSPLHF TGTGCCAGCACCTTACAGGGGGCAGTTAATTCACCCCTCCACTTT
. TRBJ1-2 TRBV20-1 few CSAIDNYGYTF TGCAGTGCGATAGATAACTATGGCTACACCTTC
TRBD1 TRBJ1-4 TRBV2 . CASSETGREKLFF TGTGCCAGCAGTGAGACAGGGCGAGAAAAACTGTTTTTT
. TRBJ2-7 TRBV7-9 few CASSLAAGIYEQYF TGTGCCAGCAGCTTAGCGGCGGGGATTTACGAGCAGTACTTC
. TRBJ2-1 TRBV29-1 . CSVLHSNEQFF TGCAGCGTTTTGCACAGCAATGAGCAGTTCTTC
TRBD2 TRBJ2-5 TRBV3-1/TRBV3-2 . CASSQDREGKETQYF TGTGCCAGCAGCCAAGATCGGGAGGGGAAAGAGACCCAGTACTTC
. TRBJ1-5 TRBV5-1 . CASSKEGQQPQHF TGCGCCAGCAGCAAGGAGGGCCAACAGCCCCAGCATTTT
. TRBJ1-1 TRBV3-1/TRBV3-2 few CASSRKTGNTEAFF TGTGCCAGCAGCCGGAAGACAGGGAACACTGAAGCTTTCTTT
TRBD1 TRBJ1-1 TRBV5-1 . CASSLALPGQGNTEAFF TGCGCCAGCAGCTTGGCCCTACCGGGACAGGGTAACACTGAAGCTTTCTTT
. TRBJ1-2 TRBV5-1 . CASSPGQTNYGYTF TGCGCCAGCAGCCCAGGACAGACGAACTATGGCTACACCTTC
. TRBJ1-6 TRBV13 . CASSRRATYSPLHF TGTGCCAGCAGCCGGCGGGCTACGTATTCACCCCTCCACTTT
TRBD1 TRBJ1-2 TRBV6-4 . CASSVNRGYGYTF TGTGCCAGCAGTGTCAACAGGGGGTACGGCTACACCTTC
TRBD1 TRBJ2-7 TRBV20-1 . CSASGTAVSYEQYF TGCAGTGCTAGTGGGACAGCTGTCTCCTACGAGCAGTACTTC